This is a list of T cell receptor beta chains from one sample in a study of cytomegalovirus exposure and HLA in healthy donors. Generated by immunoSEQ multiplex PCR, the TCRdb table keeps only in-frame clones and is missing some. The profile shows 90,000 to 100,000 clones, over 65% of them singletons. Sample: PBMCs. The origin of the receptors is a woman aged 60-75 years in good health and CMV-seronegative. The CDR3 runs from the conserved cysteine through the conserved F or W. A D gene is named only where the DNA matches it firmly. Clone size is stated in some rows and not others, as once, few, many or a class when expanded.

J: TRBJ2-1; size: -; V: TRBV7-9; D: TRBD1; DNA: TGTGCCAGCAGCGTCTCCGGGACAGGGGTCTACAATGAGCAGTTCTTC; CDR3: CASSVSGTGVYNEQFF
J: TRBJ2-7; size: -; V: TRBV7-9; D: -; DNA: TGTGCCAGCAGCTTATTAGGATCGGCGGCGCCACCCTACGAGCAGTACTTC; CDR3: CASSLLGSAAPPYEQYF
J: TRBJ2-7; size: -; V: TRBV7-6; D: -; DNA: TGTGCCAGCAGCCCCCTGGCAGGCCACTACGAGCAGTACTTC; CDR3: CASSPLAGHYEQYF
J: TRBJ2-3; size: -; V: TRBV7-9; D: TRBD1; DNA: TGTGCCAGCAGCTTACGGGACAGGAGCACAGATACGCAGTATTTT; CDR3: CASSLRDRSTDTQYF
J: TRBJ1-1; size: -; V: TRBV9; D: TRBD1; DNA: TGTGCCAGCAGCGTAGTCGGGACAGGGATGAACACTGAAGCTTTCTTT; CDR3: CASSVVGTGMNTEAFF
J: TRBJ1-3; size: -; V: TRBV6-1; D: -; DNA: TGTGCCAGCAGTGAAAGCGGGGTTAACACCATATATTTT; CDR3: CASSESGVNTIYF
J: TRBJ1-2; size: -; V: TRBV7-9; D: -; DNA: TGTGCCAGCAGCTTACAGGGTAGGGATGGCTACACCTTC; CDR3: CASSLQGRDGYTF
J: TRBJ2-1; size: -; V: TRBV4-1; D: -; DNA: TGCGCCAGCAGCCAAGTAGGGGGCAATGAGCAGTTCTTC; CDR3: CASSQVGGNEQFF
J: TRBJ2-7; size: once; V: TRBV5-1; D: TRBD2; DNA: TGCGCCAGCAGCTTACCTAGCGGGAGCTCCTACGAGCAGTACTTC; CDR3: CASSLPSGSSYEQYF
J: TRBJ1-4; size: -; V: TRBV27; D: -; DNA: TGTGCCAGCAGTTTATCCGGGGTTATTCGGGAAAAACTGTTTTTT; CDR3: CASSLSGVIREKLFF
J: TRBJ2-3; size: -; V: TRBV11-2; D: -; DNA: TGTGCCAGCAGCTTAGATCGGGGGTCAGATACGCAGTATTTT; CDR3: CASSLDRGSDTQYF
J: TRBJ2-5; size: -; V: TRBV5-4; D: TRBD2; DNA: TGTGCCAGCAGCTTGGAACTAGCGGGAAGCGAGACCCAGTACTTC; CDR3: CASSLELAGSETQYF
J: TRBJ1-1; size: -; V: TRBV30; D: -; DNA: TGTGCCTGGAGTGTACAGCAGGGCACTGAAGCTTTCTTT; CDR3: CAWSVQQGTEAFF
J: TRBJ2-1; size: -; V: TRBV4-3; D: -; DNA: TGCGCCAGCAGCCAAGTGGGCAGGGAGGCCGATGAGCAGTTCTTC; CDR3: CASSQVGREADEQFF
J: TRBJ1-6; size: -; V: TRBV27; D: -; DNA: TGTGCCAGCAGTGCAATTCACAGGGTCGGTAGATCCTATAATTCACCCCTCCACTTT; CDR3: CASSAIHRVGRSYNSPLHF
J: TRBJ2-3; size: -; V: TRBV6-6; D: TRBD2; DNA: TGTGCCAGCGGCAAGCGGGAGGCCACCACAGATACGCAGTATTTT; CDR3: CASGKREATTDTQYF
J: TRBJ2-1; size: few; V: TRBV6-6; D: TRBD1; DNA: TGTGCCAGCATCGACAGGGGAAGGTTCGATGAGCAGTTCTTC; CDR3: CASIDRGRFDEQFF
J: TRBJ2-1; size: few; V: TRBV14; D: TRBD1; DNA: TGTGCCAGCAGCCAAGGGAAGGACAGGGGAGGGTACAATGAGCAGTTCTTC; CDR3: CASSQGKDRGGYNEQFF
J: TRBJ2-5; size: few; V: TRBV20-1; D: -; DNA: TGCAGTGCTAGACCGGGGGTGACCCAGTACTTC; CDR3: CSARPGVTQYF
J: TRBJ2-7; size: -; V: TRBV28; D: -; DNA: TGTGCCAGCGGGGGGACCCACAGAGGGCTGGGGAACGAGCAGTACTTC; CDR3: CASGGTHRGLGNEQYF
J: TRBJ2-7; size: -; V: TRBV7-2; D: TRBD2; DNA: TGTGCCAGCAGCCAAACCGTGGCGGGAGCTCACGAGCAGTACTTC; CDR3: CASSQTVAGAHEQYF
J: TRBJ2-5; size: -; V: TRBV25-1; D: TRBD2; DNA: TGTGCCAGCAGTGAATTGGTTAGCGGGGATCAAGAGACCCAGTACTTC; CDR3: CASSELVSGDQETQYF
J: TRBJ2-1; size: -; V: TRBV7-8; D: TRBD2; DNA: TGTGCCAGCAGCCCGGTAGCGGGGGCTGATGAGCAGTTCTTC; CDR3: CASSPVAGADEQFF
J: TRBJ2-5; size: -; V: TRBV29-1; D: -; DNA: TGCAGCGCTTCGGGTAGCGCACAAGAGACCCAGTACTTC; CDR3: CSASGSAQETQYF
J: TRBJ2-7; size: -; V: TRBV23-1; D: -; DNA: TGCGCCAGCAGCTCCCGCCATCGGGGACATGAGCTAGGGGAGCAGTACTTC; CDR3: CASSSRHRGHELGEQYF
J: TRBJ2-7; size: once; V: TRBV10-2; D: TRBD2; DNA: TGCGCCAGCAGTGAAGTAGCGGGCCCTGCGTACGAGCAGTACTTC; CDR3: CASSEVAGPAYEQYF
J: TRBJ2-2; size: -; V: TRBV28; D: -; DNA: TGTGCCAGCAGTTTAGTGAGGGCAGACACCGGGGAGCTGTTTTTT; CDR3: CASSLVRADTGELFF
J: TRBJ1-1; size: -; V: TRBV28; D: -; DNA: TGTGCCAGCAGTTCTCAGGGGCGAGCTTTCTTT; CDR3: CASSSQGRAFF
J: TRBJ2-3; size: -; V: TRBV5-4; D: -; DNA: TGTGCCAGCAGCTTGGACCCGGGACTCGCCACAGATACGCAGTATTTT; CDR3: CASSLDPGLATDTQYF
J: TRBJ2-5; size: -; V: TRBV5-8; D: TRBD2; DNA: TGTGCCAGCAGCTTGATTTTGGGGGAGGGCGAGACCCAGTACTTC; CDR3: CASSLILGEGETQYF
J: TRBJ1-2; size: -; V: TRBV19; D: -; DNA: TGTGCCAGTCGGAAGGCGGGACGTGCCACTAACTATGGCTACACCTTC; CDR3: CASRKAGRATNYGYTF
J: TRBJ2-7; size: -; V: TRBV7-9; D: -; DNA: TGTGCCAGCAGTTCGGGAAGAGTGGACCGGTTATCCTACGAGCAGTACTTC; CDR3: CASSSGRVDRLSYEQYF
J: TRBJ2-3; size: -; V: TRBV27; D: TRBD2; DNA: TGTGCCAGCAGTCCCCGACTAGCGGGAGTTGCAGATACGCAGTATTTT; CDR3: CASSPRLAGVADTQYF